A selection of T cell receptor beta chains follows, all from one sample in a study of blood T cell repertoires in COVID-19. Some clones are missing from TCRdb's copy, which holds only in-frame ones; the method was immunoSEQ multiplex PCR. The sample holds tens of thousands of clones, 60% to 85% seen once. Sequencing was carried out using peripheral blood. The receptor set was obtained from a human donor in a cohort sampled during active COVID-19. Both conserved end residues are part of each CDR3. Each record gives: J gene, clone size, D gene, V gene, CDR3 DNA, CDR3 protein. The D gene is left open where the match is weak. Size tells how often a clone was seen (once, few, many) or the class of an expanded clone, and some rows leave it out.

TRBJ1-5 | . | TRBD1 | TRBV28 | TGTGCCAGCAGACAGGGGGGTCAGCCCCAGCATTTT | CASRQGGQPQHF
TRBJ1-6 | few | . | TRBV27 | TGTGCCAGCATCGGCGAGACAGCGAGGAAAAATTCACCCCTCCACTTT | CASIGETARKNSPLHF
TRBJ2-7 | . | TRBD2 | TRBV5-4 | TGTGCCAGCAGCCTAGCGGGGCTCTACGAGCAGTACTTC | CASSLAGLYEQYF
TRBJ1-2 | . | TRBD1 | TRBV30 | TGTGCCTGGAACAATGGACAGGGGAGTTTCTATGGCTACACCTTC | CAWNNGQGSFYGYTF
TRBJ2-2 | . | TRBD2 | TRBV7-2 | TGTGCCACCTCCCGGGGGGGGCAGACCGGGGAGCTGTTTTTT | CATSRGGQTGELFF
TRBJ1-4 | . | . | TRBV9 | TGTGCCAGCAGCGTAGGGACAGTTAATAATGAAAAACTGTTTTTT | CASSVGTVNNEKLFF
TRBJ2-7 | . | TRBD2 | TRBV7-2 | TGTGCCAGCAGCTTAGGGGGACTAGCGGGAGTAGAGCAGTACTTC | CASSLGGLAGVEQYF
TRBJ2-2 | . | . | TRBV4-1 | TGCGCCAGCAGCCTAAGGGCAGGACAGAACACCGGGGAGCTGTTTTTT | CASSLRAGQNTGELFF
TRBJ1-5 | . | TRBD1 | TRBV19 | TGTGCCAGTAGCTGGGGACAGGGTCATAATCAGCCCCAGCATTTT | CASSWGQGHNQPQHF
TRBJ2-3 | . | . | TRBV18 | TGTGCCAGCTCACCATCGACACGATTCGCAGATACGCAGTATTTT | CASSPSTRFADTQYF
TRBJ2-1 | . | . | TRBV20-1 | TGCAGTGGGCAAATAGGGGGTGAGCAGTTCTTC | CSGQIGGEQFF
TRBJ2-1 | . | . | TRBV24-1 | TGTGCCACCAGTCGATCTCGGTCCCCAAACTACAATGAGCAGTTCTTC | CATSRSRSPNYNEQFF
TRBJ2-5 | . | TRBD1 | TRBV5-1 | TGCGCCAGCAGCTTGACAGGGGAGCGGCGGGAGACCCAGTACTTC | CASSLTGERRETQYF
TRBJ2-1 | few | . | TRBV20-1 | TGCAGTGTGGCGGGGTACAATGAGCAGTTCTTC | CSVAGYNEQFF
TRBJ1-2 | . | . | TRBV2 | TGTGCCAGCGCCCTTAAGCCTAACTATGGCTACACCTTC | CASALKPNYGYTF
TRBJ2-6 | . | . | TRBV3-1/TRBV3-2 | TGTGCCAGCAGCCAGGGGGGCTCTGGGGCCAACGTCCTGACTTTC | CASSQGGSGANVLTF
TRBJ2-3 | . | TRBD2 | TRBV18 | TGTGCCAGCTCATCCTCGGGACTAGCGGGTCAAACGCAGTATTTT | CASSSSGLAGQTQYF
TRBJ2-5 | . | TRBD2 | TRBV5-1 | TGCGCCAGCAGCCTCCAGACTAGCGGGGAAGAGGAGACCCAGTACTTC | CASSLQTSGEEETQYF
TRBJ2-3 | . | . | TRBV3-1/TRBV3-2 | TGTGCCAGCAGCGCATGGGGAGACGATACGCAGTATTTT | CASSAWGDDTQYF
TRBJ2-7 | . | . | TRBV5-4 | TGTGCCAGCAGCTTCGGGGGAGCTGAAGCCTACGAGCAGTACTTC | CASSFGGAEAYEQYF
TRBJ2-1 | . | TRBD2 | TRBV5-6 | TGTGCCAGCAGCTTATCTAGCGGGGGCCTGAATGAGCAGTTCTTC | CASSLSSGGLNEQFF
TRBJ2-7 | . | TRBD2 | TRBV6-2/TRBV6-3 | TGTGCCAGCAGCAGGACTAGCTACGAGCAGTACTTC | CASSRTSYEQYF
TRBJ2-1 | . | TRBD2 | TRBV19 | TGTGCCAGCAGTTGGCGGGGGGGCCGGGGTGAGCAGTTCTTC | CASSWRGGRGEQFF
TRBJ2-7 | few | TRBD1 | TRBV2 | TGTGCCAGCAAGCGGGACAGGGCTAACGAGCAGTACTTC | CASKRDRANEQYF
TRBJ1-1 | . | . | TRBV9 | TGTGCCAGCAGCGAGACGCTAGACACTGAAGCTTTCTTT | CASSETLDTEAFF
TRBJ2-5 | . | . | TRBV15 | TGTGCCACCAGCACAGACTACCAAGAGACCCAGTACTTC | CATSTDYQETQYF
TRBJ2-2 | . | TRBD2 | TRBV2 | TGTGCCAGCACGGCTAGCGGGTCACCGGGTGAGGAGCTGTTTTTT | CASTASGSPGEELFF
TRBJ2-7 | once | . | TRBV7-8 | TGTGCCAGCAGCTTAGACCCGGGGAGGTACGAGCAGTACTTC | CASSLDPGRYEQYF
TRBJ2-2 | few | TRBD2 | TRBV9 | TGTGCCAGCAGCGTAGGAGGACTAGCGGTAGACACCGGGGAGCTGTTTTTT | CASSVGGLAVDTGELFF
TRBJ2-5 | . | . | TRBV7-2 | TGTGCCAGCAGCTTAGCCGGCGCCGCAGGGGAGACCCAGTACTTC | CASSLAGAAGETQYF
TRBJ2-7 | . | . | TRBV23-1 | TGCGCCAGCAGTCAATCCGGCGGGAAGCCCTACGAGCAGTACTTC | CASSQSGGKPYEQYF
TRBJ1-2 | . | . | TRBV2 | TGTGCCAGCTCGACGGGGTCTTTTAACTATGGCTACACCTTC | CASSTGSFNYGYTF
TRBJ1-1 | . | TRBD1 | TRBV5-4 | TGTGCCAGCAGCTACCCCGGGGCAGGGGGCACTGAAGCTTTCTTT | CASSYPGAGGTEAFF
TRBJ1-6 | . | . | TRBV9 | TGTGCCAGCAGCGCGGAAGCCAGGTCCTATAATTCACCCCTCCACTTT | CASSAEARSYNSPLHF
TRBJ2-1 | once | TRBD2 | TRBV5-8 | TGTGCCAGCAGCTGGGGACTAGCGGGGGCGAATGAGCAGTTCTTC | CASSWGLAGANEQFF
TRBJ1-6 | . | . | TRBV2 | TGTGCCAGCAGTGACCAGGGTGGTAATTCACCCCTCCACTTT | CASSDQGGNSPLHF
TRBJ2-3 | . | . | TRBV11-2 | TGTGCCAGCAGCTCGATGGGGACTTTCACAGATACGCAGTATTTT | CASSSMGTFTDTQYF
TRBJ2-1 | . | TRBD1 | TRBV28 | TGTGCCAGCAACCCCGGGACAGAGGTTCGTGGTGAGCAGTTCTTC | CASNPGTEVRGEQFF
TRBJ2-1 | . | . | TRBV19 | TGTGCCAGTAGCCCTCTACAGAGCTCCTACAATGAGCAGTTCTTC | CASSPLQSSYNEQFF
TRBJ2-5 | . | . | TRBV10-3 | TGTGCCGCCACCGGGGGTTCGGGAGAGACCCAGTACTTC | CAATGGSGETQYF
TRBJ2-5 | . | TRBD2 | TRBV30 | TGTGCCTGGAGTGTACCTGGCGGGGGGCAAGAGACCCAGTACTTC | CAWSVPGGGQETQYF
TRBJ2-7 | . | TRBD1 | TRBV19 | TGTGCCAGTAGCCTGGGACAGCCGGCCTACGAGCAGTACTTC | CASSLGQPAYEQYF
TRBJ2-7 | . | TRBD2 | TRBV3-1/TRBV3-2 | TGTGCCAGCAGCAAAGGGGGCCTGACTAGCGGGAGCAACGAGCAGTACTTC | CASSKGGLTSGSNEQYF
TRBJ2-7 | . | TRBD2 | TRBV5-4 | TGTGCCAGCAGCCGTGGACTAGCGGGGGCCGGAAGCACCTACGATCCCGAGCAGTACTTC | CASSRGLAGAGSTYDPEQYF
TRBJ1-6 | . | TRBD1 | TRBV18 | TGTGCCAGCTCACCAGGCCCCCCCTCCGGGACAGGGGTCCTTGGGTCACCCCTCCACTTT | CASSPGPPSGTGVLGSPLHF
TRBJ2-3 | . | . | TRBV5-6 | TGTGCCAGCAGCTTCACTTTCACAGATACGCAGTATTTT | CASSFTFTDTQYF
TRBJ2-7 | . | . | TRBV6-6 | TGTGCCAGCAGTCCAGGGGCCCCGTCCTACGAGCAGTACTTC | CASSPGAPSYEQYF
TRBJ2-1 | . | . | TRBV29-1 | TGCAGCGTTGTTGGAGGGAGTGGGGACAATGAGCAGTTCTTC | CSVVGGSGDNEQFF
TRBJ1-2 | . | . | TRBV23-1 | TGCGCCAGCAGCCGAGGGGTAGGGGGAGACGATGGCTACACCTTC | CASSRGVGGDDGYTF
TRBJ1-4 | . | TRBD1 | TRBV6-5 | TGTGCCAGCAGGGAGTTCGGGACAGGCCTTGAAAAACTGTTTTTT | CASREFGTGLEKLFF
TRBJ2-1 | . | TRBD2 | TRBV7-9 | TGTGCCAGCAGCTCCACCCCCTGGACTAGCGGGTTGTACAATGAGCAGTTCTTC | CASSSTPWTSGLYNEQFF
TRBJ1-3 | . | TRBD1 | TRBV5-1 | TGCGCCAGCAGCTTGGTTACAGGGGACTCTGGAAACACCATATATTTT | CASSLVTGDSGNTIYF
TRBJ2-1 | . | TRBD2 | TRBV9 | TGTGCCAGCAGCGTAGGGCTAGCGGGAGGCCCGAGCTCCTACAATGAGCAGTTCTTC | CASSVGLAGGPSSYNEQFF
TRBJ1-5 | . | TRBD1 | TRBV6-6 | TGTGCCAGCAGCCGGTTCGGACAGGGCGATCAGCCCCAGCATTTT | CASSRFGQGDQPQHF
TRBJ2-1 | . | TRBD1 | TRBV5-1 | TGCGCCAGCAGCCCCCGGGACAGCAACTACAATGAGCAGTTCTTC | CASSPRDSNYNEQFF
TRBJ1-1 | once | . | TRBV4-1 | TGCGCCAGCAGCACAGGCTGGGAAGCTTTCTTT | CASSTGWEAFF
TRBJ2-4 | . | TRBD1 | TRBV14 | TGTGCCAGCAGCCAAGATCCGGGACAGGGGAAAAACATTCAGTACTTC | CASSQDPGQGKNIQYF